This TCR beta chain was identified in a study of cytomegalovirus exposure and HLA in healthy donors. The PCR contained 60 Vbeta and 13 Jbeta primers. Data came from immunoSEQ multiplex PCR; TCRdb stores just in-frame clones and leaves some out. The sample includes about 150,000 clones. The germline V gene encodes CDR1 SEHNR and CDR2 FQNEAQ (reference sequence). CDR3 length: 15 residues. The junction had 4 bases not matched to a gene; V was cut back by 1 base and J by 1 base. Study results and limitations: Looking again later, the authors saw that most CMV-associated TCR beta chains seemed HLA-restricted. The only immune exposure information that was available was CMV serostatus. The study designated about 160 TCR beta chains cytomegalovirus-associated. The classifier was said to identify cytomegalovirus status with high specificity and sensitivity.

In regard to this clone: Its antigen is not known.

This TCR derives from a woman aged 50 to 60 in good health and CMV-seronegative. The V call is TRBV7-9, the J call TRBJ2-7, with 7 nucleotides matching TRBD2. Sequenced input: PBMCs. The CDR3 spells CASSLVIGGSYEQYF. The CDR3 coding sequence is TGTGCCAGCAGCTTAGTGATCGGGGGGTCCTACGAGCAGTACTTC.